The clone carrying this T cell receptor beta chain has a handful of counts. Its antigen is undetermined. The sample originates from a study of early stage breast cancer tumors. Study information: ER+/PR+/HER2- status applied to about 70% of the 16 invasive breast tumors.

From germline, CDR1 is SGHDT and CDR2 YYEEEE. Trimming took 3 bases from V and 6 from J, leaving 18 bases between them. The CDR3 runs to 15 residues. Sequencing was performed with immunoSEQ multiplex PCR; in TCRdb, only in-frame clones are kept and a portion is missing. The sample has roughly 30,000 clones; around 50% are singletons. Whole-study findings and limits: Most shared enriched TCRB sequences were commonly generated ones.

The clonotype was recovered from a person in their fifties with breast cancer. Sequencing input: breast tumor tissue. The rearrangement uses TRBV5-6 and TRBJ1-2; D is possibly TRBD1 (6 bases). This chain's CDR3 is CASSSGTGLVDGYTF. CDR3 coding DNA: TGTGCCAGCAGCTCGGGAACAGGGCTAGTAGATGGCTACACCTTC.